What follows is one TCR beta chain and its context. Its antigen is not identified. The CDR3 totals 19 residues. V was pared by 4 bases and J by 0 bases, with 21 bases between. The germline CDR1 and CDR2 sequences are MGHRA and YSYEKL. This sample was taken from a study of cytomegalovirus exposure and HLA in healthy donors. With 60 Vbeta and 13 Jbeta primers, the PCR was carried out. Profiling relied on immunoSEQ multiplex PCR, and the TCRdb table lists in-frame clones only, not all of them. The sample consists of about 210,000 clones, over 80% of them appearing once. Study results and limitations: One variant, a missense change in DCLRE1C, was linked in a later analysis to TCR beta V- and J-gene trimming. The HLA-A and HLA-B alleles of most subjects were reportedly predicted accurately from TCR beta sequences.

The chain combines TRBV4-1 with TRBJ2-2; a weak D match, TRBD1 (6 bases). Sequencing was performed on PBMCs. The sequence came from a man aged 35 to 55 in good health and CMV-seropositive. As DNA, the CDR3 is TGCGCCAGCAGCCGCCAAGCCCTACAGGGCACCACGAACACCGGGGAGCTGTTTTTT. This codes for CASSRQALQGTTNTGELFF.